These 4 T cell receptor beta chains were sequenced from one sample in a study of identical twins. TCRdb ran MiXCR on the 5' RACE reads and lists one entry per CDR3 protein. The sample holds roughly 240,000 distinct CDR3 sequences, about 7.5% seen once. These data also formed part of another study, on yellow fever vaccine responses in identical twins.

Sequenced input: CD8+ T cells sorted from blood. These receptors all stem from a woman aged 18-29 years in good health.

This clonotype was counted many times. This chain connects TRBV15 to TRBJ1-1; no definite D call. Germline V gene lookup returns CDR1 LNHNV and CDR2 YYDKDF (reference sequence). CDR3 length: 14 amino acids. Trimming left V 0 bases short and J 6 bases short, with 11 bases between. CDR3 nucleotide sequence: TGTGCCACCAGCAGAGATCCGGAAAGGCCTGAAGCTTTCTTT. This gives the protein CATSRDPERPEAFF.

This rearrangement joins TRBV6-1 to TRBJ2-3; 9 bases match TRBD1. Trimming cost V 3 bases and J 1 base; bases outside gene matches: 2. The CDR3 is 15 residues long. The germline gives CDR1 MNHNS, CDR2 SASEGT. This chain's CDR3 is CASSEWTGGTDTQYF. DNA for the CDR3: TGTGCCAGCAGTGAGTGGACAGGGGGCACAGATACGCAGTATTTT.

This clonotype was seen only a few times. This sequence joins TRBV12-3 or TRBV12-4 and TRBJ2-7; D remains unclear. This CDR3 region has 12 residues. V gave up 5 bases and J gave up 7 bases, with 12 bases separating them. The CDR3 reads CASSITWGEQYF. In DNA form, the CDR3 reads TGTGCCAGCAGTATCACGTGGGGAGAGCAGTACTTC.

This clonotype was counted ten times or more. J is TRBJ2-5 and V is TRBV24-1, with D unresolved. V was pared by 3 bases and J by 1 base, with 11 bases between. Looked up from germline, CDR1 is KGHDR and CDR2 is SFDVKD. The CDR3 consists of 15 residues. CDR3 bases: TGTGCCACCAGTGATGTTGGAGAGCCCCAAGAGACCCAGTACTTC. Translated, it gives CATSDVGEPQETQYF.